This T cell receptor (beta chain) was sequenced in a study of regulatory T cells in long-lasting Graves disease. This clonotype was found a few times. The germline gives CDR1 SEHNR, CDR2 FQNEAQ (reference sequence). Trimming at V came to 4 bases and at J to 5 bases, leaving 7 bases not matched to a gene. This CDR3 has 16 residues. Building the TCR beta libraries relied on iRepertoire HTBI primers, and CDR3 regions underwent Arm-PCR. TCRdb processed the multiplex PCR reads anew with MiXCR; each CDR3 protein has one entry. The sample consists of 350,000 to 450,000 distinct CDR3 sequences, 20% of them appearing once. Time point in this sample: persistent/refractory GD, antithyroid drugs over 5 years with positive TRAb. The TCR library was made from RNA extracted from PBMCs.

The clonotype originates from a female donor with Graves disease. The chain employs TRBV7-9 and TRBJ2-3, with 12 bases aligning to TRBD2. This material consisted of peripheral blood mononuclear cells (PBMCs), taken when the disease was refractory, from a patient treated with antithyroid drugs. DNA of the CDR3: TGTGCCAGCAGCTCCCAGGTGGGACTAGCGGGAGATACGCAGTATTTT. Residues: CASSSQVGLAGDTQYF.